The present T cell receptor (beta chain) was sequenced within a study of blood T cell repertoires in COVID-19. Only in-frame clones appear in the TCRdb table, and some are missing; sequencing was by immunoSEQ multiplex PCR. The sample consists of about 120,000 clones, 80% to 90% of them appearing once. This clone was seen a few times. The sequenced sample was peripheral blood. This TCR was sampled from a human donor with acute or convalescent COVID-19. The donor label of this sample is uncertain.

CDR3 sequence: CAWKDRGQDTQYF. As DNA, the CDR3 is TGTGCCTGGAAAGACAGGGGGCAAGATACGCAGTATTTT. This sequence joins TRBV30 and TRBJ2-3; 10 bases agree with TRBD1. Unmatched junction bases numbered 3, after V lost 4 bases and J lost 5 bases. Per the germline V gene, CDR1 is GTSNPN and CDR2 is SVGIG (reference sequence). CDR3 size: 13 residues.